A selection of T cell receptor beta chains follows, all from one sample in a study of OX40 agonist ivuxolimab in advanced cancers. TCRdb's copy holds only in-frame clones and misses some; the assay was immunoSEQ multiplex PCR. Among roughly 80,000 clones listed, 90% were seen once. Sequenced here: CD4+ or CD8+ T cells sorted from blood, sampled in a trial of the OX40 agonist ivuxolimab. Source of these receptors: an adult with an advanced solid tumor such as melanoma, head and neck, liver or kidney cancer. The CDR3 runs from the conserved cysteine through the conserved F or W. Each record gives: D gene, V gene, J gene, clone size, CDR3 protein, CDR3 DNA. D genes are given only for firm matches. Expanded clones are given a class, and other clones once, few, many or no size at all.

D gene: -; V gene: TRBV11-3; J gene: TRBJ1-1; clone size: -; CDR3 protein: CASSWGAGSSTEAFF; CDR3 DNA: TGTGCCAGCAGCTGGGGCGCGGGTTCCAGCACTGAAGCTTTCTTT
D gene: -; V gene: TRBV5-6; J gene: TRBJ1-2; clone size: -; CDR3 protein: CASSSDRRGGYTF; CDR3 DNA: TGTGCCAGCAGCTCCGACCGCCGGGGGGGCTACACCTTC
D gene: -; V gene: TRBV7-2; J gene: TRBJ2-1; clone size: -; CDR3 protein: CASSYPGGLNNEQFF; CDR3 DNA: TGTGCCAGCAGCTACCCCGGAGGACTAAACAATGAGCAGTTCTTC
D gene: -; V gene: TRBV7-3; J gene: TRBJ1-2; clone size: -; CDR3 protein: CASSLVRAGSGYTF; CDR3 DNA: TGTGCCAGCAGCTTAGTGCGGGCCGGGAGTGGCTACACCTTC
D gene: -; V gene: TRBV9; J gene: TRBJ2-1; clone size: -; CDR3 protein: CASSVGGTRYNEQFF; CDR3 DNA: TGTGCCAGCAGCGTAGGTGGGACTCGATACAATGAGCAGTTCTTC
D gene: -; V gene: TRBV5-1; J gene: TRBJ1-3; clone size: once; CDR3 protein: CASSQTSVNSGNTIYF; CDR3 DNA: TGCGCCAGCAGTCAGACCTCCGTGAACTCTGGAAACACCATATATTTT
D gene: TRBD2; V gene: TRBV18; J gene: TRBJ2-7; clone size: -; CDR3 protein: CASSPGGVREQYF; CDR3 DNA: TGTGCCAGCTCACCGGGAGGGGTACGGGAGCAGTACTTC
D gene: -; V gene: TRBV6-5; J gene: TRBJ1-2; clone size: -; CDR3 protein: CASSYARELLYGYTF; CDR3 DNA: TGTGCCAGCAGTTACGCCCGGGAGCTCCTCTATGGCTACACCTTC
D gene: TRBD2; V gene: TRBV5-4; J gene: TRBJ2-5; clone size: -; CDR3 protein: CASSLSAGQETQYF; CDR3 DNA: TGTGCCAGCAGCTTGTCAGCGGGGCAAGAGACCCAGTACTTC
D gene: -; V gene: TRBV7-2; J gene: TRBJ2-5; clone size: -; CDR3 protein: CANSRGPGTQETQYF; CDR3 DNA: TGTGCCAACTCCAGGGGACCGGGGACTCAAGAGACCCAGTACTTC
D gene: -; V gene: TRBV9; J gene: TRBJ1-1; clone size: -; CDR3 protein: CASSPRHLMSTEAFF; CDR3 DNA: TGTGCCAGCAGCCCCAGACACTTAATGAGCACTGAAGCTTTCTTT
D gene: -; V gene: TRBV6-6; J gene: TRBJ1-1; clone size: -; CDR3 protein: CASSHQNMNTEAFF; CDR3 DNA: TGTGCCAGCAGCCATCAGAACATGAACACTGAAGCTTTCTTT
D gene: -; V gene: TRBV7-6; J gene: TRBJ1-1; clone size: -; CDR3 protein: CASSRVPRTEAFF; CDR3 DNA: TGTGCCAGCAGCCGTGTTCCGCGTACAGAAGCTTTCTTT
D gene: -; V gene: TRBV5-1; J gene: TRBJ2-3; clone size: -; CDR3 protein: CASSLVPGTDTQYF; CDR3 DNA: TGCGCCAGCAGCTTGGTGCCCGGGACAGATACGCAGTATTTT
D gene: TRBD2; V gene: TRBV6-1; J gene: TRBJ2-3; clone size: -; CDR3 protein: CASSEGVAGGPGTDTQYF; CDR3 DNA: TGTGCCAGCAGTGAGGGGGTAGCGGGAGGGCCGGGCACAGATACGCAGTATTTT
D gene: -; V gene: TRBV6-6; J gene: TRBJ2-5; clone size: -; CDR3 protein: CASSYRGVHQDF; CDR3 DNA: TGTGCCAGCAGTTACAGGGGGGTTCACCAGGACTTC
D gene: -; V gene: TRBV5-4; J gene: TRBJ2-3; clone size: -; CDR3 protein: CASSLDVSTDTQYF; CDR3 DNA: TGTGCCAGCAGCTTGGATGTTTCCACAGATACGCAGTATTTT
D gene: -; V gene: TRBV7-8; J gene: TRBJ2-3; clone size: -; CDR3 protein: CASKTRVLDTQYF; CDR3 DNA: TGTGCCAGCAAGACCAGGGTTTTGGATACGCAGTATTTT
D gene: -; V gene: TRBV28; J gene: TRBJ1-5; clone size: few; CDR3 protein: CASRVSNQPQHF; CDR3 DNA: TGTGCCAGCAGGGTGAGCAATCAGCCCCAGCATTTT
D gene: TRBD1; V gene: TRBV7-2; J gene: TRBJ2-1; clone size: once; CDR3 protein: CASSFWDRENNEQFF; CDR3 DNA: TGTGCCAGCAGCTTCTGGGACAGGGAGAACAATGAGCAGTTCTTC
D gene: TRBD2; V gene: TRBV10-3; J gene: TRBJ2-7; clone size: -; CDR3 protein: CAITEGLPPYEQYF; CDR3 DNA: TGTGCCATCACCGAGGGACTACCGCCCTACGAGCAGTACTTC
D gene: -; V gene: TRBV4-2; J gene: TRBJ1-2; clone size: once; CDR3 protein: CASSQVESANYGYTF; CDR3 DNA: TGTGCCAGCAGCCAGGTGGAATCGGCTAACTATGGCTACACCTTC
D gene: TRBD2; V gene: TRBV28; J gene: TRBJ2-4; clone size: -; CDR3 protein: CASSPETSYWVKNIQYF; CDR3 DNA: TGTGCCAGCAGTCCTGAGACTAGCTATTGGGTCAAAAACATTCAGTACTTC
D gene: TRBD1; V gene: TRBV12-5; J gene: TRBJ1-5; clone size: -; CDR3 protein: CASGSGQDQPQHF; CDR3 DNA: TGTGCTAGTGGTTCGGGACAGGATCAGCCCCAGCATTTT
D gene: -; V gene: TRBV11-3; J gene: TRBJ1-2; clone size: -; CDR3 protein: CASSLDPGQYYGYTF; CDR3 DNA: TGTGCCAGCAGCTTAGACCCGGGGCAGTACTATGGCTACACCTTC
D gene: -; V gene: TRBV6-4; J gene: TRBJ1-4; clone size: -; CDR3 protein: CASRGHRQSAWTNEKLFF; CDR3 DNA: TGTGCCAGCAGGGGGCACCGACAGTCCGCTTGGACTAATGAAAAACTGTTTTTT
D gene: -; V gene: TRBV4-1; J gene: TRBJ2-2; clone size: -; CDR3 protein: CASSQEPARTAGELFF; CDR3 DNA: TGCGCCAGCAGCCAAGAACCGGCCAGAACTGCCGGGGAGCTGTTTTTT
D gene: TRBD2; V gene: TRBV9; J gene: TRBJ2-3; clone size: -; CDR3 protein: CASSWTSGGADTQYF; CDR3 DNA: TGTGCCAGCAGCTGGACTAGCGGGGGGGCAGATACGCAGTATTTT
D gene: TRBD2; V gene: TRBV19; J gene: TRBJ2-1; clone size: -; CDR3 protein: CATGTSGRAFNEQFF; CDR3 DNA: TGTGCCACCGGGACTAGCGGGAGGGCATTTAATGAGCAGTTCTTC
D gene: TRBD2; V gene: TRBV5-1; J gene: TRBJ2-3; clone size: -; CDR3 protein: CASSLTWTSEWDTQYF; CDR3 DNA: TGCGCCAGCAGCTTGACTTGGACTAGCGAATGGGATACGCAGTATTTT
D gene: -; V gene: TRBV29-1; J gene: TRBJ2-3; clone size: -; CDR3 protein: CSVDETDADTQYF; CDR3 DNA: TGCAGCGTTGACGAGACAGACGCAGATACGCAGTATTTT
D gene: -; V gene: TRBV10-1; J gene: TRBJ2-6; clone size: -; CDR3 protein: CASSEISVAGANVLTF; CDR3 DNA: TGCGCCAGCAGTGAGATCTCGGTGGCTGGGGCCAACGTCCTGACTTTC
D gene: -; V gene: TRBV11-3; J gene: TRBJ2-2; clone size: -; CDR3 protein: CASSLQGGPGTGELFF; CDR3 DNA: TGTGCCAGCAGCTTACAGGGCGGGCCTGGCACCGGGGAGCTGTTTTTT
D gene: -; V gene: TRBV7-9; J gene: TRBJ1-1; clone size: -; CDR3 protein: CASSGGGGAFF; CDR3 DNA: TGTGCCAGCAGTGGAGGGGGGGGAGCTTTCTTT
D gene: -; V gene: TRBV7-3; J gene: TRBJ1-1; clone size: -; CDR3 protein: CATSREQNTEAFF; CDR3 DNA: TGTGCCACTTCCAGGGAGCAGAACACTGAAGCTTTCTTT
D gene: TRBD1; V gene: TRBV7-9; J gene: TRBJ1-1; clone size: -; CDR3 protein: CASSGSGTADTEAFF; CDR3 DNA: TGTGCCAGCAGCGGCTCCGGGACAGCAGACACTGAAGCTTTCTTT
D gene: -; V gene: TRBV10-3; J gene: TRBJ1-1; clone size: -; CDR3 protein: CAISGTGGTEAFF; CDR3 DNA: TGTGCCATCAGTGGGACGGGGGGCACTGAAGCTTTCTTT
D gene: -; V gene: TRBV5-1; J gene: TRBJ2-1; clone size: -; CDR3 protein: CASSLRVSGTYNEQFF; CDR3 DNA: TGCGCCAGCAGCCTGCGGGTAAGCGGAACATACAATGAGCAGTTCTTC
D gene: -; V gene: TRBV6-5; J gene: TRBJ2-7; clone size: -; CDR3 protein: CASRGLANYEQYF; CDR3 DNA: TGTGCCAGCAGGGGACTGGCAAACTACGAGCAGTACTTC
D gene: -; V gene: TRBV28; J gene: TRBJ1-5; clone size: -; CDR3 protein: CASSSGSRNQPQHF; CDR3 DNA: TGTGCCAGCAGTTCGGGTTCTCGCAATCAGCCCCAGCATTTT
D gene: -; V gene: TRBV30; J gene: TRBJ2-2; clone size: -; CDR3 protein: CAWSVLYTGELFF; CDR3 DNA: TGTGCCTGGAGTGTACTGTACACCGGGGAGCTGTTTTTT
D gene: -; V gene: TRBV5-4; J gene: TRBJ1-2; clone size: -; CDR3 protein: CASSLLGVGYGYTF; CDR3 DNA: TGTGCCAGCAGCTTGTTGGGGGTCGGGTATGGCTACACCTTC
D gene: -; V gene: TRBV9; J gene: TRBJ2-3; clone size: -; CDR3 protein: CASSVVGYTDTQYF; CDR3 DNA: TGTGCCAGCAGCGTAGTGGGGTACACAGATACGCAGTATTTT
D gene: TRBD2; V gene: TRBV6-5; J gene: TRBJ2-7; clone size: -; CDR3 protein: CASSSRLAGVHEQYF; CDR3 DNA: TGTGCCAGCAGTTCACGACTAGCGGGGGTCCACGAGCAGTACTTC
D gene: -; V gene: TRBV28; J gene: TRBJ1-1; clone size: -; CDR3 protein: CASRLRGEAFF; CDR3 DNA: TGTGCCAGCAGATTGAGGGGAGAAGCTTTCTTT
D gene: TRBD1; V gene: TRBV27; J gene: TRBJ1-1; clone size: -; CDR3 protein: CASSQGQGRANTEAFF; CDR3 DNA: TGTGCCAGCAGTCAAGGACAGGGGAGGGCGAACACTGAAGCTTTCTTT
D gene: -; V gene: TRBV6-4; J gene: TRBJ2-7; clone size: -; CDR3 protein: CASNAIRGVMVREQYF; CDR3 DNA: TGTGCCAGCAATGCTATACGTGGGGTAATGGTGCGTGAGCAGTACTTC
D gene: TRBD2; V gene: TRBV5-1; J gene: TRBJ2-1; clone size: -; CDR3 protein: CASSLAGTSDPLDEQFF; CDR3 DNA: TGCGCCAGCAGCTTAGCCGGAACTAGCGACCCTCTCGATGAGCAGTTCTTC
D gene: -; V gene: TRBV4-1; J gene: TRBJ1-5; clone size: -; CDR3 protein: CASSQEGRVGQPQHF; CDR3 DNA: TGCGCCAGCAGCCAAGAGGGCAGGGTGGGTCAGCCCCAGCATTTT
D gene: -; V gene: TRBV28; J gene: TRBJ1-6; clone size: -; CDR3 protein: CASSLYGNRNSPLHF; CDR3 DNA: TGTGCCAGCAGTTTATACGGGAACCGGAATTCACCCCTCCACTTT